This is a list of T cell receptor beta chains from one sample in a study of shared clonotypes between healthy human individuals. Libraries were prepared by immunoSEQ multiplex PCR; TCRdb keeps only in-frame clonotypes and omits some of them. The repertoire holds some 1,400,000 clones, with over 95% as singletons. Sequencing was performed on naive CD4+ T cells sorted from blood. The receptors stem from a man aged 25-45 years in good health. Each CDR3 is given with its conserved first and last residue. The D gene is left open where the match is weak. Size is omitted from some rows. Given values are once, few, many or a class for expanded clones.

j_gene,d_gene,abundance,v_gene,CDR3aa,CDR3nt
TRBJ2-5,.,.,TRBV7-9,CASSLAALKALETQYF,TGTGCCAGCAGCTTAGCGGCCCTAAAGGCGTTGGAGACCCAGTACTTC
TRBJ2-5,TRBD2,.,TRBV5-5,CASSYGGLAGRQETQYF,TGTGCCAGCAGCTACGGGGGACTAGCGGGACGTCAAGAGACCCAGTACTTC
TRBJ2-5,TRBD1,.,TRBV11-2,CASSKTGGEGETQYF,TGTGCCAGCAGCAAGACAGGGGGTGAGGGAGAGACCCAGTACTTC
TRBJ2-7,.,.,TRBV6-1,CASILQGGYEQYF,TGTGCCAGCATCTTGCAGGGGGGGTACGAGCAGTACTTC
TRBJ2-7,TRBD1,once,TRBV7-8,CASSRSTGAPYEQYF,TGTGCCAGCAGTCGATCGACAGGGGCACCCTACGAGCAGTACTTC
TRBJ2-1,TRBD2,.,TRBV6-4,CASRDTSGPYNEQFF,TGTGCCAGCAGGGACACTAGCGGGCCTTACAATGAGCAGTTCTTC
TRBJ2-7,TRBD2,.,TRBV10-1,CASMSGSPPYEQYF,TGCGCCAGCATGAGCGGGAGCCCACCTTACGAGCAGTACTTC
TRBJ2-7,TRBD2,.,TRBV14,CASSQTLASGRYEQYF,TGTGCCAGCAGCCAAACTCTGGCTAGCGGGAGGTACGAGCAGTACTTC
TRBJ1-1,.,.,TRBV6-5,CASSYSDTKNTEAFF,TGTGCCAGCAGTTACTCGGACACCAAGAACACTGAAGCTTTCTTT
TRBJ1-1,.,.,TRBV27,CASRMRTIDTEAFF,TGTGCCAGCAGGATGCGGACAATCGACACTGAAGCTTTCTTT
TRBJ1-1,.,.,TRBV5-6,CASSLGGKLEAFF,TGTGCCAGCAGCTTGGGAGGGAAACTTGAAGCTTTCTTT
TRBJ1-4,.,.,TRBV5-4,CASSPVGNEKLFF,TGTGCCAGCAGCCCCGTCGGTAATGAAAAACTGTTTTTT
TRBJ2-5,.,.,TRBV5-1,CASSLAGAQETQYF,TGCGCCAGCAGCTTGGCCGGGGCTCAAGAGACCCAGTACTTC
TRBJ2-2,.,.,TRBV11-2,CASSLIVRELFF,TGTGCCAGCAGCCTTATTGTCCGGGAGCTGTTTTTT
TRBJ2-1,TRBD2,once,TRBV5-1,CASSLPTGGYEQFF,TGCGCCAGCAGCTTGCCTACGGGAGGCTATGAGCAGTTCTTC
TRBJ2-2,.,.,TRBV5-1,CASSIPLDRPNTGELFF,TGCGCCAGCAGCATACCTTTAGACCGTCCAAACACCGGGGAGCTGTTTTTT
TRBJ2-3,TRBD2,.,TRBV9,CASSVLAGGSTDTQYF,TGTGCCAGCAGCGTACTAGCGGGAGGAAGCACAGATACGCAGTATTTT
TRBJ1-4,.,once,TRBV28,CASTWRGEGEKLFF,TGTGCCAGCACCTGGAGGGGGGAGGGTGAAAAACTGTTTTTT
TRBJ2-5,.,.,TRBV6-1,CASSELRTLGGKETQYF,TGTGCCAGCAGTGAACTCAGGACACTAGGAGGGAAAGAGACCCAGTACTTC
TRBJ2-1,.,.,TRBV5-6,CASSLISGYNEQFF,TGTGCCAGCAGCTTGATAAGCGGTTACAATGAGCAGTTCTTC
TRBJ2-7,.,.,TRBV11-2,CASSLGQGTYEQYF,TGTGCCAGCAGCTTAGGGCAGGGTACCTACGAGCAGTACTTC
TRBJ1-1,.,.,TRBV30,CAWAKRRTDTEAFF,TGTGCCTGGGCTAAACGGCGCACGGACACTGAAGCTTTCTTT
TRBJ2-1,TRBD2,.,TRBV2,CASRPVAGGNNEQFF,TGTGCCAGCAGGCCTGTAGCGGGAGGCAACAATGAGCAGTTCTTC
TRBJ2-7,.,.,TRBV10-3,CAISDTRQGYEQYF,TGTGCCATCAGTGATACGAGGCAGGGCTACGAGCAGTACTTC
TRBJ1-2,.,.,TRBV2,CASSESLSGTYGYTF,TGTGCCAGCAGTGAGTCCCTTTCTGGGACCTATGGCTACACCTTC
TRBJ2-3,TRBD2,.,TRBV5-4,CASSLAWAGGPGTQYF,TGTGCCAGCAGCTTGGCGTGGGCGGGAGGGCCAGGTACGCAGTATTTT
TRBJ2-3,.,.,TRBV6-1,CASRVDTSTDTQYF,TGTGCCAGCAGAGTGGACACTAGCACAGATACGCAGTATTTT
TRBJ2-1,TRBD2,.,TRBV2,CASSDTGTSGRMNEQFF,TGTGCCAGCAGTGACACAGGGACTAGCGGCAGAATGAATGAGCAGTTCTTC
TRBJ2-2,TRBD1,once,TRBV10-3,CAISEGTGNTGELFF,TGTGCCATCAGTGAGGGGACAGGGAACACCGGGGAGCTGTTTTTT
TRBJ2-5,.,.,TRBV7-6,CASSLPQETQHF,TGTGCCAGCAGCCTACCACAAGAGACCCAGCACTTC
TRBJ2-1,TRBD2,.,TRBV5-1,CASSSGTSGSYNEQFF,TGCGCCAGCAGCTCTGGGACTAGCGGGAGCTACAATGAGCAGTTCTTC
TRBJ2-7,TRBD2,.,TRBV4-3,CASSQDTAFGLAGGSSYEQYF,TGCGCCAGCAGCCAAGATACGGCGTTTGGACTAGCGGGAGGATCCTCCTACGAGCAGTACTTC
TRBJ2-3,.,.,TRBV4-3,CASSQERNRAGVSADTQYF,TGCGCCAGCAGCCAAGAGAGGAACAGGGCGGGAGTCTCCGCGGATACGCAGTATTTT
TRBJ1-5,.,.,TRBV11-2,CASSLGDRYNQPQHF,TGTGCCAGCAGCTTAGGTGACAGGTATAATCAGCCCCAGCATTTT
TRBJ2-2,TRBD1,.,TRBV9,CASTWTGDYTGELFF,TGTGCCAGCACGTGGACAGGAGACTACACCGGGGAGCTGTTTTTT
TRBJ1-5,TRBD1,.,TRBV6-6,CASSLRGDGNQPQHF,TGTGCCAGCAGTCTCAGGGGGGACGGCAATCAGCCCCAGCATTTT
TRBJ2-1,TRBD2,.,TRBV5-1,CASATSGVYNEQFF,TGCGCCAGTGCGACTAGCGGGGTATACAATGAGCAGTTCTTC
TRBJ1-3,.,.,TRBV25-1,CASSEGNTIYF,TGTGCCAGCAGTGAAGGAAACACCATATATTTT
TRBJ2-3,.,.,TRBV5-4,CASSSSGYTDTQYF,TGTGCCAGCAGCTCCTCTGGGTACACAGATACGCAGTATTTT
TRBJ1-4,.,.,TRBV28,CASRPGLYKTSLPKELFF,TGTGCCAGCAGACCAGGTCTGTATAAGACCTCTTTGCCCAAGGAACTGTTTTTT
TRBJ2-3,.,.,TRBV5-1,CASSLGPQPTDTQYF,TGCGCCAGCAGCTTGGGTCCACAGCCCACAGATACGCAGTATTTT
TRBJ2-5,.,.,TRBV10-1,CASSRTSQETQYF,TGCGCCAGCAGCAGGACGTCACAAGAGACCCAGTACTTC
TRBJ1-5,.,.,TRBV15,CATSRVSGVRANQPQHF,TGTGCCACCAGCAGAGTTAGCGGAGTAAGGGCGAATCAGCCCCAGCATTTT